The rows below give T cell receptor beta chains drawn from one sample of a study of shared clonotypes between healthy human individuals. Using immunoSEQ multiplex PCR, the repertoire was profiled, and TCRdb retains in-frame clones only, with some absent. The sample consists of millions of clones, approximately 95% of them appearing once. Sequences were obtained from naive CD8+ T cells sorted from blood. The receptors were gathered from a man in his late teens or twenties in good health. CDR3s include the opening cysteine and the closing phenylalanine or tryptophan. A D gene is named only where the DNA matches it firmly. Not every row has a clone size; where given, it reads once, few, many or a size class.

-	-	15	TRBV7-9	TRBJ2-1	CASQASEWGNNEQFF	TGTGCCAGCCAGGCTAGCGAGTGGGGAAACAATGAGCAGTTCTTC
once	TRBD1	16	TRBV15	TRBJ1-6	CATSLTPGQGGSPLHF	TGTGCCACCAGCTTAACACCGGGACAGGGCGGTTCACCCCTCCACTTT
-	-	12	TRBV29-1	TRBJ2-7	CSVDTSSYEQYF	TGCAGCGTTGACACGAGCTCCTACGAGCAGTACTTC
-	TRBD1	16	TRBV6-6	TRBJ1-1	CASSSLGQGASTEAFF	TGTGCCAGCAGTTCATTGGGACAGGGGGCTAGCACTGAAGCTTTCTTT
-	-	15	TRBV18	TRBJ2-2	CASSSDTWDTGELFF	TGTGCCAGCTCGTCGGACACGTGGGACACCGGGGAGCTGTTTTTT
-	-	16	TRBV5-4	TRBJ2-3	CASSLERGRGPDTQYF	TGTGCCAGCAGCTTGGAGCGCGGCAGGGGTCCAGATACGCAGTATTTT
-	-	15	TRBV27	TRBJ2-1	CASSLSPRTDNEQFF	TGTGCCAGCAGTTTAAGCCCCCGGACAGACAATGAGCAGTTCTTC
-	-	15	TRBV7-9	TRBJ1-4	CASRGETHTNEKLFF	TGTGCCAGCAGAGGGGAAACACATACCAATGAAAAACTGTTTTTT
-	-	14	TRBV7-2	TRBJ2-1	CASSRRSSYNEQFF	TGTGCCAGCAGCCGTAGGAGCTCCTACAATGAGCAGTTCTTC
-	TRBD1	18	TRBV28	TRBJ2-4	CASSLRPGTGRIENIQYF	TGTGCCAGCAGTTTGCGGCCCGGGACAGGGCGGATAGAAAACATTCAGTACTTC
-	TRBD1	14	TRBV14	TRBJ1-2	CASSPRQGAYGYTF	TGTGCCAGCAGCCCAAGACAGGGCGCCTATGGCTACACCTTC
-	-	17	TRBV9	TRBJ2-5	CASSVPQGRDAQETQYF	TGTGCCAGCAGCGTACCCCAGGGCAGGGACGCACAAGAGACCCAGTACTTC
-	-	15	TRBV4-3	TRBJ2-7	CASSQEVFTQYEQYF	TGCGCCAGCAGCCAAGAGGTTTTCACTCAATACGAGCAGTACTTC
-	-	12	TRBV6-5	TRBJ2-2	CASSPAGGELFF	TGTGCCAGCAGTCCAGCCGGCGGGGAGCTGTTTTTT
-	TRBD1	15	TRBV2	TRBJ1-1	CASSWTGVLNTEAFF	TGTGCCAGCAGCTGGACAGGGGTTCTGAACACTGAAGCTTTCTTT
-	-	16	TRBV6-1	TRBJ1-1	CASSDQGIFGGTEAFF	TGTGCCAGCAGTGACCAGGGTATTTTCGGGGGCACTGAAGCTTTCTTT
-	-	14	TRBV7-9	TRBJ1-1	CASSFGGANTEAFF	TGTGCCAGCAGCTTCGGTGGGGCGAACACTGAAGCTTTCTTT
-	-	13	TRBV15	TRBJ2-7	CATSTEGPYEQYF	TGTGCCACCAGCACTGAGGGGCCTTACGAGCAGTACTTC
-	-	14	TRBV5-6	TRBJ1-1	CASSLAMEGVEAFF	TGTGCCAGCAGCTTGGCCATGGAAGGAGTTGAAGCTTTCTTT
-	-	13	TRBV4-1	TRBJ1-2	CASSQDDIGSYTF	TGCGCCAGCAGCCAAGATGATATAGGGAGCTACACCTTC
-	TRBD1	14	TRBV5-4	TRBJ1-1	CASSHRDRESEAFF	TGTGCCAGCAGCCACCGGGACAGGGAATCTGAAGCTTTCTTT
-	-	15	TRBV6-1	TRBJ2-5	CASSGAGTPSETQYF	TGTGCCAGCAGTGGGGCGGGAACACCGTCCGAGACCCAGTACTTC
-	-	14	TRBV6-5	TRBJ2-7	CASSYFSKDYEQYF	TGTGCCAGCAGTTACTTTTCGAAGGACTACGAGCAGTACTTC
-	TRBD2	19	TRBV11-2	TRBJ2-5	CASSLALASGGVAQETQYF	TGTGCCAGCAGCTTAGCCTTGGCTAGCGGGGGGGTCGCCCAAGAGACCCAGTACTTC
once	-	11	TRBV29-1	TRBJ2-7	CSVERDYEQYF	TGCAGCGTTGAGCGGGACTACGAGCAGTACTTC
-	TRBD1	15	TRBV27	TRBJ1-1	CASSLVTGVNTEAFF	TGTGCCAGCAGTTTGGTCACAGGGGTGAACACTGAAGCTTTCTTT
-	-	14	TRBV27	TRBJ2-5	CASSLAGGQETQYF	TGTGCCAGCAGCCTAGCAGGAGGCCAAGAGACCCAGTACTTC